This T cell receptor (beta chain) came from a study of CD8 T cells in ankylosing spondylitis. Losses at the gene ends were 6 bases for V and 6 bases for J; bases not matched to a gene: 6. The CDR3 is made up of 13 amino acids. Study-wide results and limits: Characteristic, it appeared, of ankylosing spondylitis blood was a TCR beta motif of about eight highly homologous variants. As reported, disease-linked clones showed significant enrichment in matched ankylosing spondylitis synovial fluid. A CD8+ phenotype characterized the disease-linked clones, which were relatively rare in peripheral blood.

From the 5' RACE reads, TCRdb called clonotypes with MiXCR, one entry per CDR3 protein. Of around 300,000 distinct CDR3 sequences listed, less than 25% are singletons. Of note for this clonotype: Its antigen is unidentified.

The sample comprised blood, either unsorted or a sorted T cell fraction (not recorded which). This sequence was found in a female donor with ankylosing spondylitis or in good health (not recorded which). The rearrangement joins TRBV12-3 or TRBV12-4 to TRBJ2-7; TRBD2 aligns across 9 bases. CDR3: CASRVAGEGEQYF. The CDR3 nucleotides are TGTGCCAGCAGGGTAGCGGGAGAGGGCGAGCAGTACTTC.